This TCR beta chain was identified in a study of T cell repertoires in cytomegalovirus infection. There are many counts of this clonotype. The ends were cut back, 6 bases at V and 7 bases at J, with 16 bases in the middle. The CDR3 length is 14 residues. Germline CDR1 is LNHDA and CDR2 is SQIVND (reference sequence). A single record per CDR3 protein comes from TCRdb applying MiXCR to the reads. The sample includes roughly 630,000 distinct CDR3 sequences, roughly 24% of them seen just once. This chain links TRBV19 with TRBJ1-5; no definite D call. The clonotype originates from a human donor in good health (CMV status not recorded). Some clones in this sample may be carry-over from other donors' samples. What was sequenced was CD8+ T cells from PBMCs. The CDR3 nucleotides are TGTGCCAGTAGCCTTATGGGTGCGGGGCAGCCCCAGCATTTT. Amino acid sequence: CASSLMGAGQPQHF.